This TCR beta chain originates from a study of control samples from healthy donors and cancer patients. Clones were read by immunoSEQ multiplex PCR, and TCRdb kept only the in-frame ones, dropping some. The sample has about 120,000 clones, 80% to 95% seen once. The germline gives CDR1 MDHEN, CDR2 SYDVKM. The CDR3 loop spans 17 amino acids. V shed 4 bases and J shed 4 bases, with 19 bases lying between them. The rearrangement links TRBV28 to TRBJ1-4; D unresolved. What was sequenced was blood. The clonotype was recovered from a woman younger than 35 in good health. In DNA, the CDR3 is TGTGCCAGCAGTTCTCTCAGGACCCTGGTGGTTAATGAAAAACTGTTTTTT. As protein: CASSSLRTLVVNEKLFF.